The 26 T cell receptor beta chains given below trace back to one sample, sequenced in a study of T cell responses to AZD1222 COVID-19 vaccine. The data were produced by immunoSEQ multiplex PCR, yet TCRdb's version contains in-frame clones alone and is incomplete. The sample yields roughly 130,000 clones, around 90% seen once. Sample: peripheral blood, taken 28 days after the second AZD1222 dose. The receptors were sampled from an adult who received the AZD1222 COVID-19 vaccine.

The chain employs TRBV3-1 (or the pseudogene TRBV3-2) and TRBJ2-7, with TRBD2 matching over 7 bases. Germline loops: CDR1 LGHDT, CDR2 YNNKEL (reference sequence). Trimming took 4 bases from V and 2 from J; bases not matched to a gene: 17. The CDR3 spans 18 residues. The DNA of the CDR3 is TGTGCCAGCAGCCGAGGGCCTTCACTTGGCGGGAGTGCCTACGAGCAGTACTTC. Translated, it gives CASSRGPSLGGSAYEQYF.

This chain links TRBV19 with TRBJ2-6, with D hard to call. The CDR3 has 15 amino acids. Germline assignment: CDR1 LNHDA and CDR2 SQIVND (reference sequence). Trimming stripped 7 bases from V and 3 bases from J, with 13 bases between. CDR3 coding DNA: TGTGCCAGTAATCCCCCCGGGTTTGGGGCCAACGTCCTGACTTTC. Protein: CASNPPGFGANVLTF.

The V and J genes are TRBV29-1 and TRBJ2-2, with 9 bases matching TRBD1. The CDR3 length is 14 residues. V was pared by 4 bases and J by 6 bases, with 6 bases of the junction left unmatched. Germline V lookup: CDR1 SQVTM, CDR2 ANQGSEA. The CDR3 DNA is TGCAGCGTTGGACAGGGGGTCAGCGCCGGGGAGCTGTTTTTT. This encodes CSVGQGVSAGELFF.

For the CDR3, the DNA is TGTGCCAGCAGGGCAGGGGGAAGTTATCAGCCCCAGCATTTT. It is translated as CASRAGGSYQPQHF. The rearrangement joins TRBV28 to TRBJ1-5, with 7 bases fitting TRBD1. V gave up 6 bases and J gave up 5 bases; unmatched junction bases: 7. The germline gives CDR1 MDHEN, CDR2 SYDVKM. The length of the CDR3 is 14 residues.

The J gene is TRBJ1-4, the V gene TRBV6-1; no clear D gene. Trimming stripped 0 bases from V and 8 bases from J, with 13 bases between. The length of the CDR3 is 15 residues. Germline V gives CDR1 MNHNS, CDR2 SASEGT. This CDR3 is CASSEALGAQEKLFF. The CDR3 nucleotides read TGTGCCAGCAGTGAAGCGCTGGGAGCTCAGGAAAAACTGTTTTTT.

The genes are TRBV18 and TRBJ2-3, with 10 nucleotides matching TRBD2. V lost 0 bases to trimming and J lost 0 bases; unmatched junction nucleotides: 15. The CDR3 loop spans 21 amino acids. Germline V gene sequence: CDR1 KGHSH, CDR2 LQKENI. In DNA, the CDR3 is TGTGCCAGCTCACCACCCCCTAGCGGGAGCCGAAGAGACGATAGCACAGATACGCAGTATTTT. Its translation: CASSPPPSGSRRDDSTDTQYF.

This chain links TRBV2 with TRBJ1-6; 9 positions match TRBD1. The V gene's germline CDR1 is SNHLY and CDR2 FYNNEI. The CDR3 totals 15 residues. The junction had 10 bases not matched to a gene; V was cut back by 6 bases and J by 10 bases. In DNA, the CDR3 is TGTGCCAGCAGAGTTATACAGGGGGCTGGGTCACCCCTCCACTTT. Translation: CASRVIQGAGSPLHF.

In DNA form, the CDR3 reads TGTGCCATCAGGGGGACTGGAAACACCATATATTTT. Translating it yields CAIRGTGNTIYF. The rearrangement uses TRBV10-3 and TRBJ1-3; D call uncertain. This CDR3 is 12 amino acids long. Germline V CDR1 and CDR2: ENHRY, SYGVKD. The V end lost 6 bases, the J end lost 2 bases, and 5 bases lay between the germline ends.

This clone was recorded once. The CDR3 DNA reads TGTGCCAGCAGCTACCTAGCGGCCTACGAGCAGTACTTC. Its translation: CASSYLAAYEQYF. V gene TRBV7-9 combines with J gene TRBJ2-7; 7 bases match TRBD2. Germline V lookup: CDR1 SEHNR, CDR2 FQNEAQ (reference sequence). V shed 4 bases and J 2 bases; nucleotides not matched to a gene: 2. This CDR3 spans 13 amino acids. The variable domain in full, completed from reference TRBV7-9 and TRBJ2-7, reads DTGVSQNPRHKITKRGQNVTFRCDPISEHNRLYWYRQTLGQGPEFLTYFQNEAQLEKSRLLSDRFSAERPKGSFSTLEIQRTEQGDSAMYLCASSYLAAYEQYFGPGTRLTVT.

The chain carries TRBV15 and TRBJ2-5; TRBD1 or TRBD2 may be the D gene (5 bases each). Germline lookup yields CDR1 LNHNV and CDR2 YYDKDF (reference sequence). The CDR3 runs 14 residues. V shed 0 bases and J shed 3 bases, with 8 bases lying between them. In DNA form, the CDR3 reads TGTGCCACCAGCAGAGATGGGACGGAAGAGACCCAGTACTTC. Translation: CATSRDGTEETQYF. Complete variable domain (other parts from reference TRBV15 and TRBJ2-5): DAMVIQNPRYQVTQFGKPVTLSCSQTLNHNVMYWYQQKSSQAPKLLFHYYDKDFNNEADTPDNFQSRRPNTSFCFLDIRSPGLGDTAMYLCATSRDGTEETQYFGPGTRLLVL.

This chain connects TRBV6-2 or TRBV6-3 to TRBJ2-7; TRBD2 aligns across 10 bases. The germline gives CDR1 MNHEY, CDR2 SVGEGT. The CDR3 contains 15 residues. With V trimmed by 5 bases and J by 5 bases, 9 bases remained unmatched. As DNA, the CDR3 is TGTGCCAGCAGTAAATATTCTAGCGGGAGCAACGAGCAGTACTTC. It codes for CASSKYSSGSNEQYF.

The chain carries TRBV27 and TRBJ2-2, with D tentatively TRBD1 (6 bases). CDR3 length: 13 residues. Trimming took 6 bases from V and 4 from J, leaving 9 bases between them. The V gene's germline CDR1 is MNHEY and CDR2 SMNVEV (reference sequence). CDR3 in amino acids: CASRMTGTGELFF. The CDR3 bases are TGTGCCAGCAGAATGACAGGCACCGGGGAGCTGTTTTTT.

The chain is built from TRBV12-3 or TRBV12-4 and TRBJ2-5; D remains ambiguous. CDR3 length: 13 residues. V was pared by 6 bases and J by 5 bases, with 13 bases between. The CDR3 loop reads CASSLDPGETQYF. The CDR3 DNA follows: TGTGCCAGCAGCCTTGACCCCGGGGAGACCCAGTACTTC.

V and J are TRBV5-4 and TRBJ1-1, with 8 bases lining up with TRBD1. V gave up 0 bases and J gave up 5 bases; unmatched junction bases: 6. Germline values: CDR1 SGHNT, CDR2 YYREEE (reference sequence). The CDR3 has 15 residues. CDR3 nucleotide sequence: TGTGCCAGCAGCTTGGGCAGGGGGCCTGGAACTGAAGCTTTCTTT. It specifies CASSLGRGPGTEAFF. Full variable domain (missing parts from reference TRBV5-4 and TRBJ1-1): ETGVTQSPTHLIKTRGQQVTLRCSSQSGHNTVSWYQQALGQGPQFIFQYYREEENGRGNFPPRFSGLQFPNYSSELNVNALELDDSALYLCASSLGRGPGTEAFFGQGTRLTVV.

The V and J genes are TRBV7-8 and TRBJ1-1; D ambiguous. CDR3 length: 14 residues. V lost 1 base to trimming and J lost 0 bases, with 6 bases between them. Germline CDR1 is SGHVS and CDR2 is FQNEAQ. CDR3 DNA: TGTGCCAGCAGCTTAGGAACTATGAACACTGAAGCTTTCTTT. It is translated as CASSLGTMNTEAFF.

The J gene is TRBJ1-1, the V gene TRBV27; 7 bases align to TRBD1. Germline V gene sequence: CDR1 MNHEY, CDR2 SMNVEV (reference sequence). CDR3 size: 13 residues. V gave up 3 bases and J gave up 6 bases; unmatched junction bases: 4. The CDR3 DNA sequence: TGTGCCAGCAGTTTTAACAGGGGTTCTGAAGCTTTCTTT. Translated, it gives CASSFNRGSEAFF.

Only one count was recorded for this clone. J is TRBJ2-2 and V is TRBV5-4; 10 bases line up with TRBD2. Germline CDR1 SGHNT, CDR2 YYREEE (reference sequence). This CDR3 spans 16 amino acids. The V and J ends lost 0 bases and 7 bases, in that order; junction bases with no gene match: 6. The CDR3 coding sequence is TGTGCCAGCAGCTTGGTTCTAGCGGGAGATGGCGGGGAGCTGTTTTTT. It encodes CASSLVLAGDGGELFF.

The gene calls are TRBV28 and TRBJ1-5; D is undetermined. Germline V CDR1 and CDR2: MDHEN, SYDVKM. CDR3 length equals 13 residues. V dropped 6 bases and J dropped 4 bases, with 10 bases sitting between them. CDR3 amino acids: CASSSTFNQPQHF. CDR3 bases: TGTGCCAGCAGCTCAACTTTTAATCAGCCCCAGCATTTT.

The chain employs TRBV27 and TRBJ1-5; the D is unclear. The CDR3 spans 14 residues. V was trimmed by 3 bases and J by 4 bases, leaving 10 bases between them. Germline lookup yields CDR1 MNHEY and CDR2 SMNVEV (reference sequence). CDR3 amino acids: CASSFAGTNQPQHF. For the CDR3, the DNA is TGTGCCAGCAGTTTCGCAGGAACTAATCAGCCCCAGCATTTT.

This clone was observed a handful of times. V is TRBV7-9 and J is TRBJ2-5, with D tentatively TRBD1 (6 bases). Trimming left V 6 bases short and J 1 base short, with 15 bases between. Germline-derived CDR1 and CDR2 are SEHNR and FQNEAQ (reference sequence). This CDR3 is 15 amino acids long. The CDR3 loop is CASSTLKDSQETQYF. CDR3 sequence (DNA): TGTGCCAGCAGTACTCTAAAGGACAGCCAAGAGACCCAGTACTTC.

This chain uses TRBV5-4 with TRBJ1-1, with D hard to call. CDR1 and CDR2 (germline): SGHNT, YYREEE (reference sequence). The CDR3 spans 14 residues. V lost 0 bases and J 0 bases, leaving 6 bases between the germline ends. In nucleotides, the CDR3 is TGTGCCAGCAGCTTGGGGGTTATGAACACTGAAGCTTTCTTT. Translated: CASSLGVMNTEAFF.

The chain uses TRBV7-2 and TRBJ1-5; TRBD1 might be the D (6 bases). The V gene's germline CDR1 is SGHTA and CDR2 FQGNSA. This CDR3 spans 15 amino acids. Trimming left V 3 bases short and J 7 bases short, with 16 bases between. The CDR3, as DNA: TGTGCCAGCAGCTTTCTATTGGGGGCGGGACAGCCCCAGCATTTT. Encoded protein: CASSFLLGAGQPQHF.

The rearrangement joins TRBV6-2 or TRBV6-3 to TRBJ1-6; 7 bases agree with TRBD1. J gave up 5 bases and V 6 bases, and 4 bases lay outside the gene matches. The CDR3 is 14 amino acids. Germline-derived CDR1 and CDR2 are MNHEY and SVGEGT. CDR3: CASSNRGDNSPLHF. CDR3 coding DNA: TGTGCCAGCAGCAACAGGGGAGATAATTCACCCCTCCACTTT.

The V gene is TRBV7-9, the J gene TRBJ2-1; TRBD1 matches 10 bases. V lost 2 bases, J lost 8 bases, and 12 bases stayed unmatched. This CDR3 contains 17 residues. The germline V gene encodes CDR1 SEHNR and CDR2 FQNEAQ (reference sequence). The CDR3: CASSLLAPGQGSHEQFF. DNA for the CDR3: TGTGCCAGCAGCTTACTCGCCCCGGGACAGGGGTCCCATGAGCAGTTCTTC.

The chain combines TRBV3-1 (or the pseudogene TRBV3-2) with TRBJ2-3; 10 nucleotides line up with TRBD2. The CDR3 is 17 residues long. CDR1 and CDR2 (germline): LGHDT, YNNKEL (reference sequence). With V trimmed by 0 bases and J by 0 bases, 3 bases remained unmatched. The CDR3 here is CASSQDLLAGSTDTQYF. The DNA for the CDR3 is TGTGCCAGCAGCCAAGACCTACTAGCGGGAAGCACAGATACGCAGTATTTT.

V and J are TRBV4-3 and TRBJ2-6, with 11 bases identical to TRBD1. Losses at the gene ends were 4 bases for V and 1 base for J; bases not matched to a gene: 6. From germline, CDR1 is LGHNA and CDR2 YSLEER. The CDR3 is 18 amino acids. CDR3 region: CASSPWTGGGSGANVLTF. CDR3 in DNA: TGCGCCAGCAGCCCCTGGACAGGGGGCGGTTCTGGGGCCAACGTCCTGACTTTC.